This is a list of T cell receptor beta chains from one sample in a study of shared clonotypes between healthy human individuals. Produced via immunoSEQ multiplex PCR; TCRdb's table is partial and in-frame only. The table has about 800,000 clones, 90% to 98% seen once. Sequencing was carried out using naive CD8+ T cells sorted from blood. The receptors come from a man aged 25 to 40 in good health. Both conserved end residues are part of each CDR3.

J,V,CDR3
TRBJ2-7,TRBV28,CAIQTGSLSYEQYF
TRBJ2-1,TRBV10-3,CAIRPDNNEQFF
TRBJ2-2,TRBV28,CASSLWGELFF
TRBJ2-7,TRBV28,CASSTSVWANEQYF
TRBJ2-7,TRBV9,CASSVAYGYEQYF
TRBJ2-2,TRBV4-1,CASTSEGGGTGELFF
TRBJ2-1,TRBV18,CASSPGDRGGNEQFF
TRBJ2-5,TRBV15,CATSSSGQVFPHQETQYF
TRBJ2-7,TRBV29-1,CSARDLRTYEQYF
TRBJ2-7,TRBV19,CASSWVKGYEQYF
TRBJ1-2,TRBV2,CASSEALYGSYGYTF
TRBJ1-3,TRBV10-3,CAISDRGDSGNTIYF
TRBJ2-3,TRBV7-8,CASSLVRRGRPGTDTQYF
TRBJ2-7,TRBV11-2,CASSLGPDYEQYF
TRBJ2-3,TRBV6-5,CASSLGISDTQYF
TRBJ1-4,TRBV15,CASPRQGINEKLFF
TRBJ2-7,TRBV9,CASSTQGGYYEQYF
TRBJ2-1,TRBV29-1,CSVSGRARNEQFF
TRBJ1-2,TRBV5-6,CASTQGPGTEYYGYTF
TRBJ2-7,TRBV5-1,CASSLGGNSYEQYF
TRBJ2-1,TRBV6-5,CASSDNGRNNEQFF
TRBJ2-5,TRBV15,CATSSPGTSLAETQYF
TRBJ2-1,TRBV2,CASSELQGDTEQFF
TRBJ2-7,TRBV5-1,CASSPRQGLDEQYF
TRBJ1-4,TRBV27,CASSKATNEKLFF
TRBJ1-1,TRBV29-1,CSVEETTGGYIVPAFF
TRBJ2-1,TRBV2,CASRKTSSTYNEQFF
TRBJ2-7,TRBV7-9,CASSQRQDTYEQYF
TRBJ2-1,TRBV6-6,CASSYSLQSSYNEQFF
TRBJ2-1,TRBV30,CAWSVRGDEQFF
TRBJ1-4,TRBV7-2,CASSLEQTFTNEKLFF
TRBJ2-1,TRBV30,CAQSGANNEQFF
TRBJ1-1,TRBV27,CASSHRLNTEAFF
TRBJ1-1,TRBV29-1,CSVQTNTEAFF
TRBJ2-3,TRBV7-9,CASSQGKGGITDTQYF
TRBJ2-7,TRBV27,CASGPGGTYEQYF
TRBJ2-7,TRBV7-9,CASSLSAQGGFYEQYF
TRBJ1-1,TRBV7-9,CASSVGSTEAFF
TRBJ2-1,TRBV18,CASSPDFLYNEQFF
TRBJ2-1,TRBV27,CASSGGSIYNEQFF
TRBJ2-1,TRBV7-8,CASSLGRTGLNEQFF
TRBJ1-4,TRBV30,CAWSVPGFGNEKLFF
TRBJ2-7,TRBV7-2,CASSQASGSYEQYF
TRBJ2-3,TRBV18,CASSPPAASGITDTQYF
TRBJ1-1,TRBV5-1,CASSPKQVGQRNTEAFF
TRBJ1-5,TRBV27,CASSFPGEPQHF
TRBJ2-5,TRBV7-8,CASSLPQGAGETQYF
TRBJ2-1,TRBV9,CASSETSGGDEQFF
TRBJ2-7,TRBV5-1,CASSWGTSGTYEQYF
TRBJ2-5,TRBV7-9,CASSSDEGTQYF
TRBJ2-7,TRBV29-1,CSALGGGNEQYF
TRBJ2-7,TRBV27,CASSLLGGEQYF
TRBJ2-3,TRBV7-3,CASSSLGAGPDTQYF
TRBJ2-7,TRBV27,CASSQGGPYEQYF
TRBJ2-6,TRBV7-8,CASSLMGALHSGANVLTF
TRBJ1-5,TRBV4-3,CASSQDLSPNQPQHF
TRBJ2-7,TRBV9,CASSVVLTGSYEQYF
TRBJ2-1,TRBV15,CATSPRGRIENEQFF